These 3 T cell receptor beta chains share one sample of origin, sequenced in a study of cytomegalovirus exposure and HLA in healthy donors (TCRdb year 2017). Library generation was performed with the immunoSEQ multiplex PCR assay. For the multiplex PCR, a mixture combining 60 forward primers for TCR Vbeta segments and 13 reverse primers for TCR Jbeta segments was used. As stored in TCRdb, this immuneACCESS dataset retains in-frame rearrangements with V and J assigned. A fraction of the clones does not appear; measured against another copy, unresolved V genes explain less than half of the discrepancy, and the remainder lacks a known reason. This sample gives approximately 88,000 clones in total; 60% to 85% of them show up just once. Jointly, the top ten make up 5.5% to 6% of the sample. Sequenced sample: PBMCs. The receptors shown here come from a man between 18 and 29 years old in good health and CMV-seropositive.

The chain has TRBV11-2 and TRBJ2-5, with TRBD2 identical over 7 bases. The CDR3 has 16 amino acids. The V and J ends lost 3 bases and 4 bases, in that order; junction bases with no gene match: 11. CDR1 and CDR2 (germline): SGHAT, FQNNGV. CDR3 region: CASSFGGSRAGETQYF. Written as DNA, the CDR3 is TGTGCCAGCAGCTTCGGGGGGAGTAGGGCAGGAGAGACCCAGTACTTC.

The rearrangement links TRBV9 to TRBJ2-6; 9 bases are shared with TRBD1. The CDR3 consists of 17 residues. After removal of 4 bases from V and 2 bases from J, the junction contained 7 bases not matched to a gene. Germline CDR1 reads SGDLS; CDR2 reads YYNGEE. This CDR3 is CASSPGQGAAGANVLTF. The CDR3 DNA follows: TGTGCCAGCAGCCCGGGACAGGGAGCGGCTGGGGCCAACGTCCTGACTTTC.

The CDR3 bases are TGCGCCAGCAGCCAGGCGTCTGCAGGGAAACTGTTTTTT. Residues: CASSQASAGKLFF. V is TRBV4-1 and J is TRBJ1-4; D possibly corresponds to TRBD1 (5 bases). V gave up 3 bases and J gave up 11 bases, with 13 bases separating them. CDR1 is MGHRA and CDR2 is YSYEKL in the germline V gene. The CDR3 runs 13 residues.